The rows below give T cell receptor beta chains drawn from one sample of a study of T cells expressing NK-cell markers. TCRdb reprocessed the 5' RACE reads, keeping one entry per CDR3 protein, no DNA. The sample has 300,000 to 450,000 distinct CDR3 sequences. Sequencing was done on a sample of blood T cells: a sorted CD56 or NKG2C T cell subset, CD4+ or CD8+ T cells, or bulk PBMC T cells (not recorded which). Receptor source: a man aged 18-75 years in good health. CDR3s include the opening cysteine and the closing phenylalanine or tryptophan.

TRBV12-3/TRBV12-4	TRBJ1-1	13	CASSVTGIAEAFF
TRBV27	TRBJ2-1	15	CASSRGQGALGEQFF
TRBV2	TRBJ1-2	14	CASSIDRVVNGYTF
TRBV15	TRBJ2-7	17	CATSNSRLAGPSYEQYF
TRBV6-5	TRBJ2-2	15	CASSSRGFNTGELFF
TRBV9	TRBJ2-3	15	CASSATGQSTDTQYF
TRBV5-1	TRBJ2-7	16	CASSLKWGGLAYEQYF
TRBV6-1	TRBJ1-1	15	CASRPAQQGGTEAFF
TRBV6-1	TRBJ2-7	14	CASEWPVDNYEQYF
TRBV7-2	TRBJ1-2	15	CASSPRTGGSYGYTF
TRBV7-2	TRBJ2-5	15	CASSLAGLAMETQYF
TRBV4-2	TRBJ1-2	15	CASSQRQGLDYGYTF
TRBV6-2/TRBV6-3	TRBJ2-1	14	CASSRDRSRNEQFF
TRBV27	TRBJ2-1	15	CASSNHRTGGNEQFF
TRBV20-1	TRBJ2-7	12	CSASSSVYEQYF
TRBV18	TRBJ2-7	15	CASSPLSTLASEQYF
TRBV20-1	TRBJ2-7	15	CSAPRRDRAPYEQYF
TRBV9	TRBJ1-5	15	CASSALGYSNQPQHF
TRBV6-1	TRBJ1-1	16	CASRPLGRGGNTEAFF
TRBV6-1	TRBJ2-2	13	CASKGQNTGELFF
TRBV4-2	TRBJ2-5	18	CASSQDWLGGGNQETQYF
TRBV5-1	TRBJ2-6	15	CASSSTGSGANVLTF
TRBV6-1	TRBJ2-3	15	CASSQTRAATDTQYF
TRBV7-9	TRBJ2-3	14	CASNRGLASDTQYF
TRBV5-1	TRBJ2-2	15	CASRVTGGVSWELFF
TRBV19	TRBJ1-4	14	CASSKDREGEKLFF
TRBV6-5	TRBJ2-3	15	CASSLRSGGTDTQYF
TRBV12-3/TRBV12-4	TRBJ1-1	16	CASSLKVGTGMTEAFF
TRBV6-1	TRBJ2-3	15	CASSSGGAEIDTQYF
TRBV5-1	TRBJ2-7	15	CASSLYLDPSYEQYF
TRBV20-1	TRBJ1-1	16	CSAGPSGTGAFTEAFF
TRBV20-1	TRBJ2-5	15	CSASYRVMGPETQYF
TRBV20-1	TRBJ2-1	13	CSASGRQGGEQFF
TRBV6-1	TRBJ1-2	14	CASSQERRYYGYTF
TRBV12-3/TRBV12-4	TRBJ2-3	19	CASSLKFGLAGVGTDTQYF
TRBV20-1	TRBJ1-3	14	CSASVGTAGNTIYF
TRBV10-3	TRBJ2-7	14	CALRMGPGTYEQYF
TRBV7-2	TRBJ2-3	16	CASSLAGQGRTDTQYF
TRBV5-1	TRBJ2-1	16	CASSTQGRGGLNEQFF